Listed below are T cell receptor beta chains from one sample, sequenced in a study of OX40 agonist ivuxolimab in advanced cancers. Method: immunoSEQ multiplex PCR; TCRdb's copy keeps in-frame clones and lacks some. This sample has approximately 15,000 clones, with about 85% found just once. Here the sequenced sample was CD4+ or CD8+ T cells sorted from blood, taken in a trial of the OX40 agonist ivuxolimab. The receptor set was obtained from an adult with an advanced solid tumor such as melanoma, head and neck, liver or kidney cancer. Each CDR3 is given with its conserved first and last residue. The order of the fields is clone size, J gene, D gene, V gene, CDR3 DNA, CDR3 protein. A D gene is named only where the DNA matches it firmly. Clone size appears in some rows only: once, few, many, or a class for an expanded clone.

>medium-sized|TRBJ1-2|NA|TRBV5-6
TGTGCCAGCAGCGCGGGACGGATCTATGGCTACACCTTC
CASSAGRIYGYTF
>NA|TRBJ2-5|TRBD1|TRBV7-9
TGTGCCAGCAGCCTGGACAGGGGCTGGGGAGAGACCCAGTACTTC
CASSLDRGWGETQYF
>large|TRBJ2-7|NA|TRBV2
TGTGCCACCCGGGACCTGGGCTACGAGCAGTACTTC
CATRDLGYEQYF
>NA|TRBJ2-7|NA|TRBV21-1
TGTGCCAGCAGCAAAGTTCAGCTCACCTACGAGCAGTACTTC
CASSKVQLTYEQYF
>NA|TRBJ2-1|NA|TRBV18
TGTGCCAGCTCCCCCCAGGGGGGTAGCGGGATTTTTGAGCAGTTCTTC
CASSPQGGSGIFEQFF
>NA|TRBJ2-7|TRBD2|TRBV7-2
TGTGCCAGCAGTTCGACTAGCGTCGAGCAGTACTTC
CASSSTSVEQYF
>NA|TRBJ2-7|TRBD1|TRBV5-1
TGCGCCAGCGCCCCGGGACAGGGTCTGGTCGAGCAGTACTTC
CASAPGQGLVEQYF
>NA|TRBJ2-2|NA|TRBV14
TGTGCCAGCAGCCGCATTAGGGGTTCGAACACCGGGGAGCTGTTTTTT
CASSRIRGSNTGELFF
>NA|TRBJ1-5|NA|TRBV6-6
TGTGCCAGCAGTGACCCTGACAATAGCAATCAGCCCCAGCATTTT
CASSDPDNSNQPQHF
>NA|TRBJ1-2|NA|TRBV9
TGTGCCAGCAGCGTAGGGGGCAGGGAGGGCTACACCTTC
CASSVGGREGYTF
>NA|TRBJ2-5|NA|TRBV7-9
TGTGCCAGCAGCTTCGGCGGGAACCAAGAGACCCAGTACTTC
CASSFGGNQETQYF
>NA|TRBJ1-5|NA|TRBV6-1
TGTGCCAGCAGTGACGGTAATCAGCCCCAGCATTTT
CASSDGNQPQHF
>NA|TRBJ2-7|NA|TRBV19
TGTGCCAGTAGTCCGGGACCCAACTACGAGCAGTACTTC
CASSPGPNYEQYF
>NA|TRBJ1-5|NA|TRBV12-1
TGTGCCAGCAGCTGCGGGAGACAGGGTGAGTCATATCAGCCCCAGCATTTT
CASSCGRQGESYQPQHF
>NA|TRBJ2-5|NA|TRBV28
TGTGCCAGCAGTTTTGTGGTCGAGGGTTTAGAGACCCAGTACTTC
CASSFVVEGLETQYF
>NA|TRBJ1-2|NA|TRBV9
TGTGCCAGCAGCGTAGAGATTGGAGGAGGCTACACCTTC
CASSVEIGGGYTF
>NA|TRBJ2-1|TRBD1|TRBV27
TGTGCCACTTCGACAGGGTGGTCCAATGAGCAGTTCTTC
CATSTGWSNEQFF
>NA|TRBJ2-2|TRBD2|TRBV4-1
TGCGCCAGCAGCCAAATGGGACTAGCGGGACTGAACACCGGGGAGCTGTTTTTT
CASSQMGLAGLNTGELFF
>few|TRBJ2-5|NA|TRBV28
TGTGCCACCGTTACAATGCCGGGAGCTGGGGAGACCCAGTACTTC
CATVTMPGAGETQYF
>NA|TRBJ1-1|NA|TRBV6-6
TGTGCCAGCAGTTCAGACAGTGCTGAAGCTTTCTTT
CASSSDSAEAFF
>NA|TRBJ2-2|TRBD2|TRBV15
TGTGCCACCAGCGCCTTTGGGACTAGCGGGAGGGCCTACACCGGGGAGCTGTTTTTT
CATSAFGTSGRAYTGELFF
>NA|TRBJ2-2|NA|TRBV9
TGTGCCAGCAGCGTAGCGGGAGATACCGGGGAGCTGTTTTTT
CASSVAGDTGELFF
>NA|TRBJ2-7|NA|TRBV18
TGTGCCAGCTCACCAGGGGACCACGAGCAGTACTTC
CASSPGDHEQYF